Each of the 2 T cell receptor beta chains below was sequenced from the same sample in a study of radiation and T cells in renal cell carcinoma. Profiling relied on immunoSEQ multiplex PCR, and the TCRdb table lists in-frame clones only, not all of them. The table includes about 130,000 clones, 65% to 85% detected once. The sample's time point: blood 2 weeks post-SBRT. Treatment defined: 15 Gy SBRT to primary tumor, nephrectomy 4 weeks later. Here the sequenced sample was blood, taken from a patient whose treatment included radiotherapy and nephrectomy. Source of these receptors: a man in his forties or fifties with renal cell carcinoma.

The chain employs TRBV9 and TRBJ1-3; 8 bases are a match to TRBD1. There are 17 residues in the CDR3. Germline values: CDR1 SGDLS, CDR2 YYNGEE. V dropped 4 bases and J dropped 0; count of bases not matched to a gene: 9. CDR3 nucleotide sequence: TGTGCCAGCAGCTTCTCCGGGACAGGCCTCTCTGGAAACACCATATATTTT. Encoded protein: CASSFSGTGLSGNTIYF.

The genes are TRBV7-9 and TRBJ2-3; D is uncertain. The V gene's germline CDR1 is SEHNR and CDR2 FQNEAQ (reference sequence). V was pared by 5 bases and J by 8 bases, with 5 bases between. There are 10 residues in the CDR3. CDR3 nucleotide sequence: TGTGCCAGCAGCGCCCTTACGCAGTATTTT. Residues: CASSALTQYF.